The clone carrying this TCR beta chain has a handful of counts. The sample belongs to a study of blood T cell repertoires in COVID-19. About the study: Nucleic acid was either cDNA or gDNA, and it came from T cells, B-cell-depleted T cells, or PBMCs.

Methods used by the authors: Nucleated cell number was recorded as an estimate derived from reference gene primer amplification. Libraries were prepared by immunoSEQ multiplex PCR; TCRdb keeps only in-frame clonotypes and omits some of them. For V, J and clone size, that table is used; D and trimming come from the DNA. This sample has around 27,000 clones, with roughly 94% found just once. Specimen: peripheral blood. The source of this sequence is a human donor with active COVID-19. The donor label of this sample is uncertain.

CDR3 bases: TGTGCCAGCAGTGAACGAGGGCCCACCGGGGAGCTGTTTTTT. Its protein product is CASSERGPTGELFF. The chain carries TRBV6-1 and TRBJ2-2, with D maybe TRBD2 (5 bases). Germline CDR1 reads MNHNS; CDR2 reads SASEGT. Deletions cut 2 bases from V and 4 bases from J, with 8 bases between. CDR3 length equals 14 residues.